These 7 T cell receptor beta chains were sequenced from one sample in a study of T cells in Graves' hyperthyroidism and ophthalmopathy. RNA transcripts gave rise to amplified TCR beta CDR3 regions. A first-round RT-PCR of the TCR CDR3 used the HTBI primer set. Each CDR3 protein gets one entry after TCRdb re-called the multiplex PCR reads with MiXCR. The sample has about 400,000 distinct CDR3 sequences, roughly 14% seen once; the top ten hold 25% to 35%. Material for sequencing was blood. These receptors all come from a woman aged 18-29 years with Graves' hyperthyroidism that later progressed to Graves' ophthalmopathy.

This clonotype was counted only a few times. This sequence joins TRBV15 and TRBJ2-3; TRBD1 or TRBD2 may be the D gene (6 bases each). Trimming took off 0 bases at V and 6 bases at J, with 13 bases between the two ends. CDR3 size: 15 residues. In germline, CDR1 is LNHNV, CDR2 YYDKDF (reference sequence). The CDR3 spells CATSRDRPGADTQYF. In nucleotides, the CDR3 is TGTGCCACCAGCAGAGATCGGCCGGGGGCCGATACGCAGTATTTT.

This clonotype was observed at least ten times. The rearrangement uses TRBV11-2 and TRBJ2-7, with 11 bases matching TRBD2. Germline values: CDR1 SGHAT, CDR2 FQNNGV. This CDR3 region has 16 residues. Germline trimming cut 4 bases from V and 5 bases from J; bases unmatched to any gene: 10. CDR3 loop: CASSWTLAGVWDEQYF. The CDR3 DNA reads TGTGCCAGCAGCTGGACACTAGCGGGAGTGTGGGACGAGCAGTACTTC.

Many counts were recorded for this clonotype. The V and J genes are TRBV28 and TRBJ2-3; D unclear. The germline V gene has CDR1 MDHEN and CDR2 SYDVKM. V shed 5 bases and J shed 2 bases, with 11 bases lying between them. This CDR3 is 14 amino acids long. CDR3 region: CASSPWPDTDTQYF. CDR3 DNA: TGTGCCAGCAGTCCTTGGCCAGACACAGATACGCAGTATTTT.

Comments on this clonotype: Germline and junction disagree at one end, which may indicate a read error. This chain uses TRBV6-5 with TRBJ2-3, with a possible D match to TRBD1 (6 bases). This CDR3 is 14 amino acids long. Germline V lookup: CDR1 MNHEY, CDR2 SVGAGI. The chain's CDR3 is CASTYSTGTDTQYF. CDR3 nucleotides: TGTGCCAGCACTTACTCGACAGGTACAGATACGCAGTATTTT.

This clonotype showed up many times. This rearrangement joins TRBV27 to TRBJ2-1; 9 positions match TRBD1. CDR1 and CDR2 (germline): MNHEY, SMNVEV (reference sequence). This CDR3 has 14 amino acids. V was clipped by 7 bases and J by 7 bases; unmatched bases: 8. CDR3 in DNA: TGTGCCAGCAAAGTAGGACAGGGGTGGAATGAGCAGTTCTTC. This sequence encodes CASKVGQGWNEQFF.

There are many counts of this clonotype. The rearrangement links TRBV7-9 to TRBJ2-1, with a tentative D call TRBD1 (5 bases). The V gene's germline CDR1 is SEHNR and CDR2 FQNEAQ (reference sequence). V was cut by 7 bases and J by 8 bases, with 15 bases left in between. This CDR3 spans 13 amino acids. CDR3 protein: CASTLSRVDEQFF. CDR3 nucleotides: TGTGCCAGCACCTTGAGCAGGGTGGATGAGCAGTTCTTC.

The chain employs TRBV15 and TRBJ1-6; the D is unclear. The germline CDR1 and CDR2 sequences are LNHNV and YYDKDF (reference sequence). The germline V and J ends were trimmed by 5 bases and 0 bases, with 2 bases remaining between them. The CDR3 is 13 amino acids. This CDR3 reads CATSLSYNSPLHF. The CDR3 DNA sequence: TGTGCCACCAGCCTCTCCTATAATTCACCCCTCCACTTT.